Each of the 23 T cell receptor beta chains below was sequenced from the same sample in a study of blood T cell repertoires in COVID-19. Libraries were prepared by immunoSEQ multiplex PCR; TCRdb keeps only in-frame clonotypes and omits some of them. The sample shows about 190,000 clones, over 75% of them seen only once. The sample consisted of peripheral blood. These TCRs come from a middle-aged woman who had recovered from COVID-19.

This clone showed up just once. This chain joins TRBV5-4 and TRBJ2-3; TRBD2 is a possible D gene (5 bases). Germline V gene sequence: CDR1 SGHNT, CDR2 YYREEE (reference sequence). The V and J ends lost 0 bases and 6 bases respectively, with 23 bases between them. This CDR3 is built from 18 residues. The CDR3 here is CASSLGSSGVSGLDTQYF. CDR3 nucleotides: TGTGCCAGCAGCTTGGGGTCGTCCGGGGTCAGCGGTCTGGATACGCAGTATTTT.

J is TRBJ2-7 and V is TRBV5-1, with unresolved D. Per the germline V gene, CDR1 is SGHRS and CDR2 is YFSETQ. The V and J ends lost 1 base and 6 bases respectively, with 8 bases between them. The CDR3 extends over 12 amino acids. The CDR3 is CASSLNSGEQYF. CDR3 DNA: TGCGCCAGCAGCTTGAATTCGGGCGAGCAGTACTTC.

The rearrangement links TRBV2 to TRBJ2-4; TRBD1 aligns across 7 bases. The germline V gene encodes CDR1 SNHLY and CDR2 FYNNEI. V dropped 1 base and J dropped 2; count of bases not matched to a gene: 8. This CDR3 is built from 17 residues. The CDR3 DNA is TGTGCCAGCAGTGAAGACGAGGGGGCGATGACCAAAAACATTCAGTACTTC. It codes for CASSEDEGAMTKNIQYF.

V usage is TRBV7-2 and J usage is TRBJ2-7, with 7 bases aligning to TRBD2. The V gene end was trimmed by 5 bases and the J gene end by 3 bases; junction bases not matched to a gene: 4. Germline values: CDR1 SGHTA, CDR2 FQGNSA. The CDR3 loop spans 13 amino acids. The CDR3 reads CASSTGLVYEQYF. Here the CDR3 DNA reads TGTGCCAGCAGCACTGGACTAGTCTACGAGCAGTACTTC.

The chain combines TRBV19 with TRBJ1-5; 8 positions agree with TRBD1. Germline V gene lookup returns CDR1 LNHDA and CDR2 SQIVND (reference sequence). Losses at the gene ends were 4 bases for V and 7 bases for J; bases not matched to a gene: 15. This CDR3 has 17 amino acids. The CDR3 nucleotides are TGTGCCAGTAGTAAAACCCATACGGACAGGGTTGGGCAGCCCCAGCATTTT. It is translated as CASSKTHTDRVGQPQHF.

This clone has just one count. The rearrangement links TRBV5-6 to TRBJ1-4; 7 positions agree with TRBD1. V gave up 2 bases and J gave up 4 bases; unmatched junction bases: 8. The V gene's germline CDR1 is SGHDT and CDR2 YYEEEE. The CDR3 covers 16 residues. CDR3 coding DNA: TGTGCCAGCAGCTTCACCGGGACAGAAATTAATGAAAAACTGTTTTTT. Its translation is CASSFTGTEINEKLFF.

The CDR3 nucleotides read TGTGCCAGCAGTTTATCTATGGGGGCCTTTTTGAATGAGCAGTTCTTC. It codes for CASSLSMGAFLNEQFF. The chain links TRBV28 to TRBJ2-1; D possibly corresponds to TRBD1 (6 bases). Germline V lookup: CDR1 MDHEN, CDR2 SYDVKM. The CDR3 is 16 amino acids. Deletions cut 1 base from V and 7 bases from J, with 17 bases between.

This clone was seen more than once but under ten times. Here the CDR3 DNA reads TGTGCCTGGAGTGCTGGCCCTAGCACAGATACGCAGTATTTT. Its protein product is CAWSAGPSTDTQYF. The chain employs TRBV30 and TRBJ2-3; D remains ambiguous. This CDR3 contains 14 residues. CDR1 and CDR2 from the germline V gene are GTSNPN and SVGIG (reference sequence). The V end lost 1 base, the J end lost 0 bases, and 8 bases lay between the germline ends.

V gene TRBV7-9 combines with J gene TRBJ2-1, with 7 bases fitting TRBD2. Trimming removed 1 base from V and 5 bases from J; junction bases left unmatched: 8. This CDR3 region has 16 residues. Germline V gene sequence: CDR1 SEHNR, CDR2 FQNEAQ (reference sequence). The CDR3 bases are TGTGCCAGCAGCTTAGGGGAGGGGTACCCAAACAATGAGCAGTTCTTC. Translated, it gives CASSLGEGYPNNEQFF.

This clone was detected once. This chain links TRBV19 with TRBJ1-4; no clear D. The V and J ends lost 8 bases and 0 bases respectively, with 10 bases between them. The CDR3 is 14 amino acids. Germline V gene sequence: CDR1 LNHDA, CDR2 SQIVND (reference sequence). The CDR3 region is CASGRRATNEKLFF. As DNA, the CDR3 is TGTGCCAGTGGGAGGAGAGCAACTAATGAAAAACTGTTTTTT. The whole variable domain, filled in from reference TRBV19 and TRBJ1-4, reads DGGITQSPKYLFRKEGQNVTLSCEQNLNHDAMYWYRQDPGQGLRLIYYSQIVNDFQKGDIAEGYSVSREKKESFPLTVTSAQKNPTAFYLCASGRRATNEKLFFGSGTQLSVL.

V and J are TRBV6-1 and TRBJ1-2; 8 bases are shared with TRBD1. The germline V gene encodes CDR1 MNHNS and CDR2 SASEGT. The CDR3 length is 15 residues. V lost 3 bases to trimming and J lost 2 bases; unmatched junction nucleotides: 5. CDR3 bases: TGTGCCAGCAGTGACAGCAGGGGGCCGAACTATGGCTACACCTTC. Its translation is CASSDSRGPNYGYTF.

V usage is TRBV30 and J usage is TRBJ2-7; TRBD1 is a possible D gene (6 bases). Trimming cost V 2 bases and J 2 bases, with 19 bases left between them. The CDR3 length is 16 residues. Germline CDR1 GTSNPN, CDR2 SVGIG (reference sequence). The CDR3 loop reads CAWSPKGVLGAYEQYF. DNA of the CDR3: TGTGCCTGGAGTCCAAAGGGGGTCTTGGGGGCCTACGAGCAGTACTTC.

The chain carries TRBV7-7 and TRBJ2-1; TRBD2 agrees at 7 bases. CDR1 SSHAT and CDR2 FNYEAQ come from the germline V gene (reference sequence). The CDR3 runs 15 residues. The J segment lost 3 bases and the V segment lost 0 bases, leaving 2 bases of the junction unmatched. The CDR3 loop reads CASSLAAGDYNEQFF. As DNA, the CDR3 is TGTGCCAGCAGCTTAGCGGCGGGAGACTACAATGAGCAGTTCTTC.

The genes are TRBV19 and TRBJ2-7, with 9 bases lining up with TRBD2. J lost 3 bases, V lost 1 base, and 4 bases had no gene match. CDR1 and CDR2 from the germline V gene are LNHDA and SQIVND (reference sequence). This CDR3 comprises 15 residues. The DNA for the CDR3 is TGTGCCAGTAGTATAGTCGGTAGCGGGAGCTACGAGCAGTACTTC. Residues: CASSIVGSGSYEQYF.

V is TRBV28 and J is TRBJ1-3; D gene unclear. Deletions cut 7 bases from V and 3 bases from J, with 13 bases between. The CDR3 is 14 amino acids. CDR1 is MDHEN and CDR2 is SYDVKM in the germline V gene. The CDR3 DNA reads as TGTGCCAGCAAAGAGGTTCTTGGTGGAAACACCATATATTTT. It specifies CASKEVLGGNTIYF.

Only one count was recorded for this clone. The chain has TRBV11-1 and TRBJ2-7, with 11 bases lining up with TRBD2. After removal of 0 bases from V and 1 base from J, the junction contained 5 bases not matched to a gene. The CDR3 consists of 17 residues. Germline V CDR1 and CDR2: SGHAT, FQDESV (reference sequence). The CDR3 nucleotides read TGTGCCAGCAGCTTAGCTCGGGGACTAGCGGTTTCCTACGAGCAGTACTTC. Residues: CASSLARGLAVSYEQYF.

The J gene is TRBJ2-1, the V gene TRBV28; no clear D. Germline V gene sequence: CDR1 MDHEN, CDR2 SYDVKM. V was shortened by 6 bases and J by 8 bases, with 8 bases between the two germline ends. This CDR3 is 11 amino acids long. DNA for the CDR3: TGTGCCAGCAGACGAAGAGATGAGCAGTTCTTC. Its translation: CASRRRDEQFF.

J is TRBJ1-5 and V is TRBV21-1; the listed D gene, TRBD1, was not tested against the DNA. TRBV21-1 is described as a pseudogene. The CDR3 consists of 19 residues. The CDR3, as DNA: TGTGCCGGACCTTCGGACAGGGGGCATATGGCATATAGCAATCAGCCCCAGCATTTT. Translated: CAGPSDRGHMAYSNQPQHF.

The rearrangement joins TRBV5-6 to TRBJ1-6; D is possibly TRBD1 (6 bases). Germline CDR1 is SGHDT and CDR2 is YYEEEE. The CDR3 has 15 amino acids. V was pared by 1 base and J by 10 bases, with 15 bases between. The CDR3 DNA reads TGTGCCAGCAGCTTGTTCAACAGGGTTGCCTCACCCCTCCACTTT. Its protein is CASSLFNRVASPLHF.

In DNA form, the CDR3 reads TGTGCCAGTAGTAGAGACATGGAAGCTTTCTTT. Protein: CASSRDMEAFF. V usage is TRBV19 and J usage is TRBJ1-1; D unclear. V gave up 4 bases and J gave up 8 bases, with 8 bases separating them. CDR3 length equals 11 residues. Germline loops: CDR1 LNHDA, CDR2 SQIVND (reference sequence).

V is TRBV7-2 and J is TRBJ2-7; TRBD2 aligns across 10 bases. CDR3 length: 15 amino acids. Germline CDR1 and CDR2: SGHTA and FQGNSA. Trimming at V came to 1 base and at J to 4 bases, leaving 4 bases not matched to a gene. DNA for the CDR3: TGTGCCAGCAGCTTAGTGCTAGCGGGAGAGTACGAGCAGTACTTC. This translates into CASSLVLAGEYEQYF.

The chain couples TRBV10-1 to TRBJ2-1; 12 bases are shared with TRBD2. Germline V lookup: CDR1 WNHNN, CDR2 SYGVQD (reference sequence). The CDR3 loop spans 16 amino acids. J gave up 2 bases and V 6 bases, and 5 bases lay outside the gene matches. This CDR3 reads CASRSGLAGPYNEQFF. Here the CDR3 DNA reads TGCGCCAGCAGATCAGGACTAGCGGGACCCTACAATGAGCAGTTCTTC.

The gene calls are TRBV5-4 and TRBJ2-1; 7 positions agree with TRBD1. This CDR3 region has 19 residues. Germline V gives CDR1 SGHNT, CDR2 YYREEE (reference sequence). V was pared by 1 base and J by 2 bases, with 15 bases of the junction left unmatched. The CDR3 DNA follows: TGTGCCAGCAGCTTGTTAGTACTGTCGGGACAGATCGCCTACAATGAGCAGTTCTTC. It specifies CASSLLVLSGQIAYNEQFF.